A selection of T cell receptor beta chains follows, all from one sample in a study of blood T cell repertoires in COVID-19. Sequencing used immunoSEQ multiplex PCR; TCRdb keeps in-frame clones, though not all of them. The sample holds about 240,000 clones, around 90% seen once. The sequenced material came from peripheral blood. The receptors come from a man between 60 and 75 years old who had recovered from COVID-19. CDR3s include the opening cysteine and the closing phenylalanine or tryptophan. The D gene is left open where the match is weak. The size entry is marked missing in some rows and otherwise reads once, few, many or a size class.

size: -; length: 13; V: TRBV3-1/TRBV3-2; J: TRBJ1-6; D: -; DNA: TGTGCCAGCAGCCAGGGGGAGGATTCACCCCTCCACTTT; CDR3: CASSQGEDSPLHF
size: -; length: 15; V: TRBV19; J: TRBJ2-2; D: TRBD1; DNA: TGTGCCAGTAGTATTAGGGGACAGTACACCGGGGAGCTGTTTTTT; CDR3: CASSIRGQYTGELFF
size: -; length: 13; V: TRBV29-1; J: TRBJ1-1; D: TRBD1; DNA: TGCAGCGTTGAGACAGGGGACGGCACTGAAGCTTTCTTT; CDR3: CSVETGDGTEAFF
size: -; length: 15; V: TRBV6-6; J: TRBJ1-6; D: TRBD1; DNA: TGTGCCAGCAGACCCCCGGGACAGGGAGGTTCACCCCTCCACTTT; CDR3: CASRPPGQGGSPLHF
size: -; length: 15; V: TRBV2; J: TRBJ2-5; D: TRBD2; DNA: TGTGCCAGCAGTGGTAGCGGGGCGCCCCAAGAGACCCAGTACTTC; CDR3: CASSGSGAPQETQYF
size: -; length: 15; V: TRBV19; J: TRBJ2-1; D: -; DNA: TGTGCCAGTAGTATTTACCCCGGGGCCTACAATGAGCAGTTCTTC; CDR3: CASSIYPGAYNEQFF
size: -; length: 15; V: TRBV5-1; J: TRBJ2-7; D: TRBD2; DNA: TGCGCCAGCAGCCCCGGGGGGAGGGGTGGCTACGAGCAGTACTTC; CDR3: CASSPGGRGGYEQYF
size: -; length: 14; V: TRBV30; J: TRBJ2-1; D: -; DNA: TGTGCCTGGAATCCGTGGAGCTCCTACAATGAGCAGTTCTTC; CDR3: CAWNPWSSYNEQFF
size: -; length: 16; V: TRBV5-6; J: TRBJ1-6; D: TRBD1; DNA: TGTGCCAGCAGACAAATGGGACAGGGCGGGTTTTCACCCCTCCACTTT; CDR3: CASRQMGQGGFSPLHF
size: -; length: 17; V: TRBV5-6; J: TRBJ1-1; D: TRBD1; DNA: TGTGCCAGCAGCTTGAGGAGGACAGGGGGCTTGAGAACTGAAGCTTTCTTT; CDR3: CASSLRRTGGLRTEAFF
size: -; length: 15; V: TRBV3-1/TRBV3-2; J: TRBJ2-2; D: TRBD2; DNA: TGTGCCAGCAGCCCGGGACTAGCACCGACCGGGGAGCTGTTTTTT; CDR3: CASSPGLAPTGELFF
size: few; length: 14; V: TRBV7-9; J: TRBJ1-3; D: TRBD1; DNA: TGTGCCAGCAGCATGGACAGGGAGGGAAACACCATATATTTT; CDR3: CASSMDREGNTIYF
size: -; length: 14; V: TRBV18; J: TRBJ1-2; D: TRBD1; DNA: TGTGCCAGCTCACCAAGGACAGGGATTGATGGCTACACCTTC; CDR3: CASSPRTGIDGYTF
size: many; length: 16; V: TRBV7-8; J: TRBJ2-7; D: -; DNA: TGTGCCAGCAGCGCGAGACCTGGGGGGACGCTAAGGGAGCAGTACTTC; CDR3: CASSARPGGTLREQYF
size: -; length: 13; V: TRBV7-9; J: TRBJ2-2; D: TRBD1; DNA: TGTGCCAGCAGCTTAGACAGGGGCCGGGGGCTGTTTTTT; CDR3: CASSLDRGRGLFF
size: -; length: 15; V: TRBV6-4; J: TRBJ2-5; D: -; DNA: TGTGCCAGCAGTGACACCTGTAAGGAGCAAGAGACCCAGTACTTC; CDR3: CASSDTCKEQETQYF
size: -; length: 17; V: TRBV5-6; J: TRBJ2-3; D: TRBD2; DNA: TGTGCCAGCAGCTTCCTTAGCGGGGGGGCCGGGTTGAATACGCAGTATTTT; CDR3: CASSFLSGGAGLNTQYF
size: -; length: 13; V: TRBV2; J: TRBJ1-1; D: -; DNA: TGTGCCAGCAGCTACGAGGGTGGCACTGAAGCTTTCTTT; CDR3: CASSYEGGTEAFF
size: -; length: 16; V: TRBV5-1; J: TRBJ1-3; D: TRBD1; DNA: TGCGCCAGCAGTAAGGGCCCCGACAGGGAGTGGGACACCATATATTTT; CDR3: CASSKGPDREWDTIYF
size: -; length: 14; V: TRBV15; J: TRBJ1-5; D: -; DNA: TGTGCCACCAGCATTGGAGGTAGCAATCAGCCCCAGCATTTT; CDR3: CATSIGGSNQPQHF
size: -; length: 14; V: TRBV19; J: TRBJ1-5; D: TRBD1; DNA: TGTGCCAGTAGTTGGACAGGGAGCAATCAGCCCCAGCATTTT; CDR3: CASSWTGSNQPQHF
size: once; length: 17; V: TRBV5-4; J: TRBJ2-7; D: TRBD2; DNA: TGTGCCAGCAGCCTGGAAGGGACTAGCGGGGCCCACTACGAGCAGTACTTC; CDR3: CASSLEGTSGAHYEQYF
size: -; length: 14; V: TRBV24-1; J: TRBJ1-5; D: -; DNA: TGTGCCACCAGTGCCCGGGGGGGCAATCAGCCCCAGCATTTT; CDR3: CATSARGGNQPQHF
size: -; length: 13; V: TRBV12-5; J: TRBJ2-1; D: -; DNA: TGTGCTAGTGGGGACTACTCCTACAATGAGCAGTTCTTC; CDR3: CASGDYSYNEQFF
size: -; length: 17; V: TRBV4-1; J: TRBJ2-3; D: TRBD2; DNA: TGCGCCAGCAGCCAAGGGGCGGGGGGGCCTAGCACAGATACGCAGTATTTT; CDR3: CASSQGAGGPSTDTQYF
size: -; length: 14; V: TRBV3-1/TRBV3-2; J: TRBJ2-3; D: -; DNA: TGTGCCAGCAGCATCGGACTTGGCACAGATACGCAGTATTTT; CDR3: CASSIGLGTDTQYF
size: -; length: 14; V: TRBV9; J: TRBJ2-1; D: TRBD2; DNA: TGTGCCAGCAGCCCCCCGGGACTATTCACCGAGCAGTTCTTC; CDR3: CASSPPGLFTEQFF
size: -; length: 11; V: TRBV20-1; J: TRBJ2-1; D: -; DNA: TGCAGTGCTAGTTCCTTCGATGAGCAGTTCTTC; CDR3: CSASSFDEQFF